This TCR beta chain was captured in a study of PD-L1 blockade in urothelial cancer. Study details: Timepoints chosen for blood analysis were 3 weeks (second dose) and 6 weeks after treatment start.

Profiling relied on immunoSEQ multiplex PCR, and the TCRdb table lists in-frame clones only, not all of them. The data show some 30,000 clones, around nine tenths seen once. The CDR3 contains 15 residues. Germline V gene sequence: CDR1 SGHDT, CDR2 YYEEEE. V lost 4 bases and J lost 6; bases outside the gene matches: 6. Sequenced here: PBMCs, sampled around atezolizumab (anti-PD-L1) treatment. This rearrangement joins TRBV5-6 to TRBJ1-5; 11 nucleotides line up with TRBD1. The clonotype comes from a man aged 45-60 years with urothelial cancer. The CDR3 sequence: CASSRGQGVSQPQHF. The CDR3 DNA reads as TGTGCCAGCAGCCGGGGACAGGGGGTTAGTCAGCCCCAGCATTTT.